This T cell receptor beta chain was captured by sequencing in a study of shared clonotypes between healthy human individuals. The CDR3 spans 17 residues. Trimming left V 6 bases short and J 0 bases short, with 18 bases between. The germline gives CDR1 ENHRY, CDR2 SYGVKD. Naive CD8 cells lacked CD45RO, underwent positive selection for CCR7 and left out terminally differentiated effector memory CD45RA+ cells. Sequencing was performed with immunoSEQ multiplex PCR; in TCRdb, only in-frame clones are kept and a portion is missing. The table has a few million clones, 85% to 95% seen once. This TCR was sampled from a man in his late teens or twenties in good health. Some clones in this sample may be carry-over from other donors' samples. This sequence joins TRBV10-3 and TRBJ1-5; D uncertain. Sequenced sample: naive CD8+ T cells from PBMCs. The CDR3 nucleotides are TGTGCCATCAGCGCCGGCCGGGTGGCAGGTAGCAATCAGCCCCAGCATTTT. This encodes CAISAGRVAGSNQPQHF.